The 2 T cell receptor beta chains reported below all come from one sample, sequenced in a study of T cell repertoires in cytomegalovirus infection. No antigens are known for them. TCRdb re-called the reads through MiXCR, storing one row per CDR3 protein. The sample lists about half a million distinct CDR3 sequences; roughly 43% were seen once. Source: cultured PBMCs, taken from culture after CMV antigen stimulation. These receptors were collected from a human donor in good health (CMV status not recorded). Some clones in this sample may be carry-over from other donors' samples.

This chain connects TRBV20-1 to TRBJ2-1; TRBD2 agrees at 8 bases. Germline CDR1 is DFQATT and CDR2 is SNEGSKA (reference sequence). V lost 5 bases and J lost 4; bases outside the gene matches: 7. This CDR3 region has 14 residues. CDR3: CSASALADYNEQFF. The CDR3 DNA is TGCAGTGCTTCAGCACTAGCGGATTACAATGAGCAGTTCTTC.

This clonotype was seen ten or more times. The rearrangement uses TRBV7-2 and TRBJ2-6; tentatively, D is TRBD2 (5 bases). Germline V CDR1 and CDR2: SGHTA, FQGNSA. Trimming removed 0 bases at V and 0 bases at J, with 9 bases between. CDR3 length: 17 residues. In DNA, the CDR3 is TGTGCCAGCAGCTTAGCGGAGAGGGTCTCTGGGGCCAACGTCCTGACTTTC. Translated, it gives CASSLAERVSGANVLTF.